This T cell receptor beta chain derives from a study of cytomegalovirus exposure and HLA in healthy donors. Researchers ran the PCR with 60 Vbeta and 13 Jbeta primers. TCRdb's copy holds only in-frame clones and misses some; the assay was immunoSEQ multiplex PCR. The sample shows about 120,000 clones, around 74% of them seen only once. The ends were cut back, 7 bases at V and 6 bases at J, with 10 bases in the middle. CDR3 size: 11 residues. Germline V lookup: CDR1 MNHEY, CDR2 SVGAGI. Sequenced input: PBMCs. The chain employs TRBV6-5 and TRBJ2-7, with D possibly being TRBD2 (5 bases). This TCR derives from a man between 60 and 75 years old in good health and CMV-seropositive. Here the CDR3 DNA reads TGTGCCAGCACAGCGGTGGGCGAGCAGTACTTC. Protein: CASTAVGEQYF.